The clone carrying this T cell receptor (beta chain) was counted only a few times. Germline assignment: CDR1 SGHVS and CDR2 FQNEAQ. This CDR3 spans 15 amino acids. This sample is drawn from a study of blood T cells in healthy people across ages. Alongside a J-beta primer mix, a sample-barcoded 5' primer served in a second PCR lasting roughly 6 to 11 cycles. TCRdb reanalysed the 5' RACE reads using MiXCR and keeps one entry per CDR3 protein. The sample has more than 900,000 distinct CDR3 sequences, about 23% seen once. Another study also made use of these data, one on T cells of mothers and their children.

Sequenced: blood. This TCR derives from a girl between 2 and 10 years old in good health. This sequence joins TRBV7-8 and TRBJ2-1; a possible D gene is TRBD1 (6 bases). The DNA end is more similar to TRBJ2-5, so the J call may be wrong. CDR3 region: CASSAARRDTETQYF. As DNA, the CDR3 is TGTGCCAGCAGCGCAGCCCGAAGGGACACAGAGACCCAGTACTTC.